This entry describes one T cell receptor (beta chain). Trimming at V came to 6 bases and at J to 4 bases, leaving 9 bases not matched to a gene. The CDR3 covers 15 residues. Germline loops: CDR1 MNHEY, CDR2 SVGAGI. Seattle-derived patients entered the study during active infection and were followed longitudinally. The sample is drawn from a study of blood T cell repertoires in COVID-19. Only in-frame clones appear in the TCRdb table, and some are missing; sequencing was by immunoSEQ multiplex PCR. The sample carries approximately 500,000 clones, roughly nine tenths recorded once. Input material: peripheral blood. The TCR was taken from a woman in her fifties or sixties with COVID-19, enrolled during active disease. This chain connects TRBV6-5 to TRBJ2-1, with TRBD1 identical over 7 bases. CDR3 loop: CASRIYRDSYNEQFF. CDR3 nucleotide sequence: TGTGCCAGCAGGATCTACCGGGACAGTTACAATGAGCAGTTCTTC.